The 5 T cell receptor beta chains below were found in one sample sequenced in a study of tumor-infiltrating lymphocytes in primary liver carcinoma. Reverse transcription of about 0.5 ug total RNA with a constant-region primer produced TCR beta cDNA. Construction of TCR beta libraries relied on three successive nested multiplex PCR rounds employing slightly modified ARM-PCR. Primers for the first two PCR rounds were TRBV1-TRBV30 forward primers and a C-beta reverse primer (roughly 9 cycles per round). TCRdb independently ran MiXCR on the multiplex PCR reads; one entry per CDR3 protein. The sample includes 250,000 to 400,000 distinct CDR3 sequences, 65% of them seen just once. The study extracted blood RNA from unsorted whole blood and also extracted germline DNA. The sequencing input was peripheral blood. Receptors originate from a man aged 40-55 years with primary liver carcinoma and hepatitis B virus infection.

For this clonotype: A much larger clone differs from this one at a single base, so this may be a read error. This chain connects TRBV29-1 to TRBJ2-7; perhaps D is TRBD1 or TRBD2 (5 bases each). This CDR3 is 11 amino acids long. The germline gives CDR1 SQVTM, CDR2 ANQGSEA. The CDR3 sequence is CSVGGNYDQYF. CDR3 DNA sequence: TGCAGCGTTGGGGGGAACTACGATCAGTACTTC.

Turning to this clonotype: This CDR3 fails to terminate in the conserved phenylalanine or tryptophan, so it likely reflects a read error. The chain employs TRBV5-4 and TRBJ2-5, with TRBD1 matching over 7 bases. Per germline, CDR1 SGHNT and CDR2 YYREEE (reference sequence). The junction had 5 bases not matched to a gene; V was cut back by 3 bases and J by 6 bases. This CDR3 spans 13 amino acids. The CDR3 here is CASSSNRGQTQYY. The CDR3 bases are TGTGCCAGCAGCTCGAACAGGGGACAGACCCAGTACTAC.

This clonotype was observed a few times. Here the CDR3 DNA reads TGCGCCAGCAGCCCCCCCAGGGACTCCTACGAGCAGTACTTC. It is translated as CASSPPRDSYEQYF. V gene TRBV5-1 combines with J gene TRBJ2-7; D possibly corresponds to TRBD1 (5 bases). Germline V gene data show CDR1 as SGHRS and CDR2 as YFSETQ. The CDR3 has 14 residues. Trimming removed 4 bases from V and 0 bases from J, with 11 bases in between.

With regard to this clonotype: One end of the junction does not line up with germline, which may come from a read error. The V and J genes are TRBV6-5 and TRBJ1-2; D is unresolved. The CDR3 consists of 12 residues. Per germline, CDR1 MNHEY and CDR2 SVGAGI. The CDR3 bases are TGTGCCAGCAAAGGAATGCGGTACGGCTGCACCTTC. Translation: CASKGMRYGCTF.

This clonotype has only a few counts. The chain uses TRBV5-1 and TRBJ2-1; 7 positions agree with TRBD2. This CDR3 is built from 14 residues. Trimming took 3 bases from V and 2 from J; bases not matched to a gene: 2. Germline V gives CDR1 SGHRS, CDR2 YFSETQ. The CDR3 DNA reads as TGCGCCAGCAGCTCTAGCGGTCCCTACAATGAGCAGTTCTTC. Encoded protein: CASSSSGPYNEQFF.